This T cell receptor beta chain was captured by sequencing in a study of blood T cell repertoires in COVID-19. Study context: Sources were T cells, B-cell-depleted T cells, or PBMCs; the material itself was cDNA or gDNA.

Libraries were prepared by immunoSEQ multiplex PCR; TCRdb keeps only in-frame clonotypes and omits some of them. The sample includes roughly 280,000 clones, roughly 83% seen only once; the top ten take about 4.5%. V lost 2 bases, J lost 0 bases, and 12 bases lay in between. Germline CDR1 and CDR2: GTSNPN and SVGIG (reference sequence). This CDR3 is built from 15 residues. The chain employs TRBV30 and TRBJ2-3; weak D call: TRBD2 (5 bases). Source material: peripheral blood. The sequence derives from a man aged 60 to 69 who had recovered from COVID-19. The CDR3 spells CAWSSARGSTDTQYF. The CDR3 nucleotides are TGTGCCTGGAGTTCGGCCAGAGGGAGCACAGATACGCAGTATTTT.